The sequence of this T cell receptor (beta chain) was determined in a study of radiation and T cells in renal cell carcinoma. Study-level findings and limits: No pretreatment tumor biopsies were available for baseline clonotypes.

The time point: blood 2 weeks post-SBRT. Noted treatment: 15 Gy SBRT to primary tumor, nephrectomy 4 weeks later. Blood was sampled at baseline, 2 weeks and 4 weeks after SBRT. On this clone itself: Its antigen is undetermined.

The method was immunoSEQ multiplex PCR; TCRdb's version includes in-frame clones alone and lacks a portion of them. The sample has about 120,000 clones, roughly four fifths seen once; the top ten hold about 5.3%. Trimming took off 8 bases at V and 1 base at J, with 14 bases between the two ends. The CDR3 is made up of 14 amino acids. Germline V gene lookup returns CDR1 MNHNS and CDR2 SASEGT. V gene TRBV6-1 combines with J gene TRBJ1-1; possibly TRBD1 for D (5 bases). Here the sequenced sample was blood, taken from a patient whose treatment included radiotherapy and nephrectomy. The sequence was collected from a man in his fifties or sixties with renal cell carcinoma. Here the CDR3 reads CASAYWGGNTEAFF. CDR3 bases: TGTGCCAGCGCATACTGGGGGGGGAACACTGAAGCTTTCTTT.